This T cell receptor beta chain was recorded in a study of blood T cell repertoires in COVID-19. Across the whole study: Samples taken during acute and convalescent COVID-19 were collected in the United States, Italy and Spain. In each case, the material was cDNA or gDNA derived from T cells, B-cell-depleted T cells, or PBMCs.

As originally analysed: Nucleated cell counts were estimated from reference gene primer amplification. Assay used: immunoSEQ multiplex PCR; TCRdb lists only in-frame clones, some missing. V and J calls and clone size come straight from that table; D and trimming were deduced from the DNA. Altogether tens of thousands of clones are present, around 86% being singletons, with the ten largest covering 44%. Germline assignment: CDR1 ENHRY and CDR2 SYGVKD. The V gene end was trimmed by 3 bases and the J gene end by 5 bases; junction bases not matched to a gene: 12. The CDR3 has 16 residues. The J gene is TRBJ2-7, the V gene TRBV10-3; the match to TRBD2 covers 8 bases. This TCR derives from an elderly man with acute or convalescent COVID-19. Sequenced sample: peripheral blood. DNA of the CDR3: TGTGCCATCAGTGATCTAACCGGGACTAGATTTGACGAGCAGTACTTC. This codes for CAISDLTGTRFDEQYF.